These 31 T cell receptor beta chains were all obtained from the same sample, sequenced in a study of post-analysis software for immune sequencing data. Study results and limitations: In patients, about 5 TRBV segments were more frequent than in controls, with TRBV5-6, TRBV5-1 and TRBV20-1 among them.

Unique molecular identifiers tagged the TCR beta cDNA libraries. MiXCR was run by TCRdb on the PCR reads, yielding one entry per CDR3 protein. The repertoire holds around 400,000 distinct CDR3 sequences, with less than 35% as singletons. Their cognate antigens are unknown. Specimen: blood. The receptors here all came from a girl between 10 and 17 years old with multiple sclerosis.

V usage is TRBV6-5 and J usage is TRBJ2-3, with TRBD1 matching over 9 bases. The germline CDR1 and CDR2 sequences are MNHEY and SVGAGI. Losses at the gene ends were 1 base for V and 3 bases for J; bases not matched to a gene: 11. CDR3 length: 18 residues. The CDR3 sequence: CASSYYRGRRGGTDTQYF. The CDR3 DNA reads TGTGCCAGCAGTTACTACAGGGGGCGCAGAGGAGGGACAGATACGCAGTATTTT.

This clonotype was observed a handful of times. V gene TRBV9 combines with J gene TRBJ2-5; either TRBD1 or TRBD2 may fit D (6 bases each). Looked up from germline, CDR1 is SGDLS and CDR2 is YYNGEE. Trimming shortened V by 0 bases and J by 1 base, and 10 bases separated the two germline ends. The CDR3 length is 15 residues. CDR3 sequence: CASSVAGGPQETQYF. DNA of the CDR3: TGTGCCAGCAGCGTAGCCGGGGGCCCCCAAGAGACCCAGTACTTC.

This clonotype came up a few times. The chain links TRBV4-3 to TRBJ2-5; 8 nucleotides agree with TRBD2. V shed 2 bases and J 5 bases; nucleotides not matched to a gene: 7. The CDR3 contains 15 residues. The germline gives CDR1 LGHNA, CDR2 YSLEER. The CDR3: CASSQTSGRGETQYF. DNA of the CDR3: TGCGCCAGCAGCCAAACGAGCGGGAGAGGGGAGACCCAGTACTTC.

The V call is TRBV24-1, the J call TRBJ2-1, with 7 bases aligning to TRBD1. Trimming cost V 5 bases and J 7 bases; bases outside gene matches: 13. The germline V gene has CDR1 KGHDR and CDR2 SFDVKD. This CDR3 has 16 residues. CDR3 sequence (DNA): TGTGCCACCAGTGCTGCCGGGACAGCCAAGGGGAATGAGCAGTTCTTC. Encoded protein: CATSAAGTAKGNEQFF.

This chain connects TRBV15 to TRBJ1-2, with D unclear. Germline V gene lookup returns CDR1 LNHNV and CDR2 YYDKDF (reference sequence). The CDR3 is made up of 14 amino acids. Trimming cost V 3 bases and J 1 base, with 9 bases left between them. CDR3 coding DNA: TGTGCCACCAGCAGTTATGTGGATAACTATGGCTACACCTTC. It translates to CATSSYVDNYGYTF.

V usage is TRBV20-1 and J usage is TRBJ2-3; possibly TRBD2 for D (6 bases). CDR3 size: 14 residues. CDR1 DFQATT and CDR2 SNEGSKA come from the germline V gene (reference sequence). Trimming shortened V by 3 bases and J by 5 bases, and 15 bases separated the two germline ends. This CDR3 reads CSARGRGILDTQYF. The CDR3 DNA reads TGCAGTGCTAGGGGGCGGGGCATCCTAGATACGCAGTATTTT.

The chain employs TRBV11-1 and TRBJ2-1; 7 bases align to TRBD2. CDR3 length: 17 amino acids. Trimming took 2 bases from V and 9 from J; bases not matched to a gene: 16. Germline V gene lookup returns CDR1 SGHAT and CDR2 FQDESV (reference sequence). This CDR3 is CASSLSMLVGGVGEQFF. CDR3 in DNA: TGTGCCAGCAGCTTAAGTATGCTAGTGGGGGGGGTTGGTGAGCAGTTCTTC.

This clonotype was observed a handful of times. CDR3 DNA sequence: TGCGCCAGCAGCTTGGATCCCGTTCATCAGTTCTTC. This codes for CASSLDPVHQFF. The chain carries TRBV5-1 and TRBJ2-1; D is uncertain. Looked up from germline, CDR1 is SGHRS and CDR2 is YFSETQ. V was trimmed by 0 bases and J by 13 bases, leaving 11 bases between them. This CDR3 is 12 amino acids long.

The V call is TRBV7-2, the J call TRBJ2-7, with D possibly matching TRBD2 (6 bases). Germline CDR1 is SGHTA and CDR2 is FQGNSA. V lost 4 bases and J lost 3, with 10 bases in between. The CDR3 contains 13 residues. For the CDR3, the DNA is TGTGCCAGCAGCTCCGGGCGGGGCTACGAGCAGTACTTC. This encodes CASSSGRGYEQYF.

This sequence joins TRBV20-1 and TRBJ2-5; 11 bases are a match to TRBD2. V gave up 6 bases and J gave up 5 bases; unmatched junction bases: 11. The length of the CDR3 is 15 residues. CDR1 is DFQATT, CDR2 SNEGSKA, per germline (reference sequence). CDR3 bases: TGCAGTGCCTGGATTAGCGGGGGGGCCAGGGAGACCCAGTACTTC. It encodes CSAWISGGARETQYF.

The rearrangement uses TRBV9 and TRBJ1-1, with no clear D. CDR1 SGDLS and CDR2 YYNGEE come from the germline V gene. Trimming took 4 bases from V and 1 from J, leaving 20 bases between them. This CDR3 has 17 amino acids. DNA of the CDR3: TGTGCCAGCAGCCCCCGGGAGGCGGCTTGGGGGAACACTGAAGCTTTCTTT. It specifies CASSPREAAWGNTEAFF.

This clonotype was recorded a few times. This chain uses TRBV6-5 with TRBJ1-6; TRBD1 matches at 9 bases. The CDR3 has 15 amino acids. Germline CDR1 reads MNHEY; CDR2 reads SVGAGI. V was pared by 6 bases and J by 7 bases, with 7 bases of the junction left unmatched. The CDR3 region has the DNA TGTGCCAGCAGGAGCCGGACAGGGGAAAATTCACCCCTCCACTTT. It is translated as CASRSRTGENSPLHF.

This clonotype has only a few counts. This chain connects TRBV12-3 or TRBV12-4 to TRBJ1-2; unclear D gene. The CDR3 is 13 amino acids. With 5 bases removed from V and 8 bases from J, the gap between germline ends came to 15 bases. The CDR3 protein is CASSGDPPWGYTF. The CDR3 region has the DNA TGTGCCAGCAGTGGGGATCCCCCCTGGGGCTACACCTTC.

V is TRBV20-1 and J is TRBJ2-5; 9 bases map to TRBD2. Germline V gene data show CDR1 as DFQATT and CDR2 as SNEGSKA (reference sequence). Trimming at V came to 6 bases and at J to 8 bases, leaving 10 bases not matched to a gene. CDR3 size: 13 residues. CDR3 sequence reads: CSASSGISYTQYF. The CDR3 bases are TGCAGTGCCTCTAGCGGGATATCGTATACCCAGTACTTC.

The CDR3 here is CSVEHNNYGYTF. In nucleotides, the CDR3 is TGCAGCGTTGAGCACAACAACTATGGCTACACCTTC. V and J are TRBV29-1 and TRBJ1-2; D not certain. Between the trimmed V and J ends, which lost 3 bases and 2 bases, there was a span of 7 bases. The germline V gene encodes CDR1 SQVTM and CDR2 ANQGSEA. The CDR3 runs 12 residues.

CDR3 bases: TGCAGTGCCGAAACGGCTAGCGGGAACTCCTACAATGAGCAGTTCTTC. This translates into CSAETASGNSYNEQFF. The V and J genes are TRBV20-1 and TRBJ2-1, with 9 nucleotides matching TRBD2. Germline CDR1 and CDR2: DFQATT and SNEGSKA (reference sequence). This CDR3 region has 16 residues. The junction had 9 bases not matched to a gene; V was cut back by 6 bases and J by 0 bases.

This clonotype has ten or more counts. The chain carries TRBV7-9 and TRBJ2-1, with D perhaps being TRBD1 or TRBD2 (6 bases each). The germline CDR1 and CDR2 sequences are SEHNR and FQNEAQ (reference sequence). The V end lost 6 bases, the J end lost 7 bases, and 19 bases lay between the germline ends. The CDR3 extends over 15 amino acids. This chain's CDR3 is CASRGGPGVENEQFF. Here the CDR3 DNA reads TGTGCCAGCAGAGGGGGGCCTGGGGTGGAGAATGAGCAGTTCTTC.

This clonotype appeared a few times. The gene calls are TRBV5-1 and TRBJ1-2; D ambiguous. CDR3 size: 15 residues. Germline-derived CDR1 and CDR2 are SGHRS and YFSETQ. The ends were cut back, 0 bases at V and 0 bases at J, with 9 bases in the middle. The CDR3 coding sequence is TGCGCCAGCAGCTTGGGCCAGATCGCTAACTATGGCTACACCTTC. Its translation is CASSLGQIANYGYTF.

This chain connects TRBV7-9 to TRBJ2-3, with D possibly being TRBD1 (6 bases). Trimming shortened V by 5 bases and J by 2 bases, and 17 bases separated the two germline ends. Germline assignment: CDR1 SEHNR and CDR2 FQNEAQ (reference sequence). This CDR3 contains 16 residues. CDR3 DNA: TGTGCCAGCAGCGGGATATTACAGGGTTCCACAGATACGCAGTATTTT. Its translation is CASSGILQGSTDTQYF.

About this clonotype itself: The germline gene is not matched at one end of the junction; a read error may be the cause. CDR3 sequence (DNA): TGTGCCGGCAGCTTAGTGGGTGGGAACACTGAAGCTTTCTTT. Its translation is CAGSLVGGNTEAFF. The chain couples TRBV7-2 to TRBJ1-1; D uncertain. The CDR3 extends over 14 amino acids. Germline V gene lookup returns CDR1 SGHTA and CDR2 FQGNSA.

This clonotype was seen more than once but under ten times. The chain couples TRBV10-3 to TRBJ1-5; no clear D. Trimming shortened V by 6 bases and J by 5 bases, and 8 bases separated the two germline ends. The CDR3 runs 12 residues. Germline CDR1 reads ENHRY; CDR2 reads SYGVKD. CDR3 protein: CAISPTDQPQHF. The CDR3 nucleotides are TGTGCCATCAGCCCGACCGATCAGCCCCAGCATTTT.

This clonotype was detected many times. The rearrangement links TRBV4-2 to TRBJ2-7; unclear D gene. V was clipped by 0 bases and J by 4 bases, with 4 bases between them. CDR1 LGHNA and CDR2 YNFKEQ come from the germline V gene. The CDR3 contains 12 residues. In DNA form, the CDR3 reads TGTGCCAGCAGCCAAGATCGATACGAGCAGTACTTC. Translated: CASSQDRYEQYF.

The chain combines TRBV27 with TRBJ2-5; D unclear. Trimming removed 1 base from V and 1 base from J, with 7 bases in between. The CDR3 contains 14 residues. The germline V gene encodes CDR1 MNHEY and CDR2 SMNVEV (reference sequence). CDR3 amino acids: CASSLYNSQETQYF. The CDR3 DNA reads TGTGCCAGCAGTTTATACAACTCCCAAGAGACCCAGTACTTC.

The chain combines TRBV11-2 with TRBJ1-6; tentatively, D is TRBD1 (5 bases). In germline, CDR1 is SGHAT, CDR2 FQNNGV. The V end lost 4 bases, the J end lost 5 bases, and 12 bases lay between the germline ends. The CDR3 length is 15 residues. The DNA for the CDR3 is TGTGCCAGCAGCTCCGTCAGGGAACATAATTCACCCCTCCACTTT. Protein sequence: CASSSVREHNSPLHF. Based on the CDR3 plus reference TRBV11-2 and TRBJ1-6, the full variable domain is EAGVAQSPRYKIIEKRQSVAFWCNPISGHATLYWYQQILGQGPKLLIQFQNNGVVDDSQLPKDRFSAERLKGVDSTLKIQPAKLEDSAVYLCASSSVREHNSPLHFGNGTRLTVT.

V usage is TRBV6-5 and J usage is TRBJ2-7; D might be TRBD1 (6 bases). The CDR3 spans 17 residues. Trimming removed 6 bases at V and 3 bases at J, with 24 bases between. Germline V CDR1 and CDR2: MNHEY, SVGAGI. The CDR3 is CASSVLSDRTFSYEQYF. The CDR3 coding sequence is TGTGCCAGCAGCGTACTCTCCGACAGGACGTTCAGCTACGAGCAGTACTTC.

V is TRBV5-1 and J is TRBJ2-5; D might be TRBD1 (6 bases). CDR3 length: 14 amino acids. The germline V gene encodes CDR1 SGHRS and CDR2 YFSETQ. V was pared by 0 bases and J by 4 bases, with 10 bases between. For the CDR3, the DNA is TGCGCCAGCAGCTTGGTGGGGGCCCCAGAGACCCAGTACTTC. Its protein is CASSLVGAPETQYF.

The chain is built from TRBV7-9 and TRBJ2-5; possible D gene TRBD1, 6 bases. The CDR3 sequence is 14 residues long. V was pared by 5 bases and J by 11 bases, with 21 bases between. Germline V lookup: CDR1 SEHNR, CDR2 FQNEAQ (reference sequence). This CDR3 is CASSRSDRFHEQYF. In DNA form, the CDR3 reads TGTGCCAGCAGCCGCAGCGACAGGTTCCATGAGCAGTACTTC.

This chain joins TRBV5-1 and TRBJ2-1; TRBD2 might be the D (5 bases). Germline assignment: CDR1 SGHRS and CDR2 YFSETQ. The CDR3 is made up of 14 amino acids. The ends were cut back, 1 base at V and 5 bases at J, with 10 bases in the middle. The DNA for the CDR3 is TGCGCCAGCAGCTTGCAACCGACTAACAATGAGCAGTTCTTC. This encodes CASSLQPTNNEQFF.

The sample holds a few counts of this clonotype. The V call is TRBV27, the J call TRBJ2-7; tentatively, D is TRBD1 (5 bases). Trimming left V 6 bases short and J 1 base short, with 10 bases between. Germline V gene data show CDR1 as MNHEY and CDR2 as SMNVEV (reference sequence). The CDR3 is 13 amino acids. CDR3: CASSPGFSYEQYF. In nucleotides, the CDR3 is TGTGCCAGCAGCCCAGGGTTTTCCTACGAGCAGTACTTC.

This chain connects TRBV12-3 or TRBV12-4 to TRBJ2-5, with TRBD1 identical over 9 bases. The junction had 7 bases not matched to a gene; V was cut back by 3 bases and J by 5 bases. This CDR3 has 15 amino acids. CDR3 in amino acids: CASSLTGGEIETQYF. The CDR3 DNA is TGTGCCAGCAGTTTGACAGGGGGTGAGATCGAGACCCAGTACTTC.

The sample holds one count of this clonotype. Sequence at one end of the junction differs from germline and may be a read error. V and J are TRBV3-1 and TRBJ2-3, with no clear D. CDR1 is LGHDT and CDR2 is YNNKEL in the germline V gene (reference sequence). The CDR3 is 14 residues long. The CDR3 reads CASSQVGSSDAQYF. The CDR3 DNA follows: TGTGCCAGCAGCCAAGTAGGGTCATCAGATGCGCAGTATTTT.